The clone carrying this T cell receptor (beta chain) was counted ten times or more. Its antigen is unidentified. MiXCR, run by TCRdb on the reads, gives a single entry per CDR3 protein. Altogether around 120,000 distinct CDR3 sequences are present, about 24% being singletons, with the ten largest covering 30% to 40%. These data belong to a study of T cell repertoires in cytomegalovirus infection. The CDR3 has 16 amino acids. Unmatched junction bases numbered 7, after V lost 0 bases and J lost 7 bases. Germline CDR1 and CDR2: SGHRS and YFSETQ. General study results and limits: It was HLA-C-restricted CMV-specific TCR beta clonotypes that dominated the response ex vivo. Accumulated public TCR beta family frequency recognized individuals carrying CMV together with the relevant HLA.

The chain combines TRBV5-1 with TRBJ1-4; 9 nucleotides line up with TRBD1. The sequence came from a human donor in good health (CMV status not recorded). Some clones in this sample may be carry-over from other donors' samples. The sample was PBMCs, sequenced either directly or after in vitro stimulation (not recorded which). The CDR3 region has the DNA TGCGCCAGCAGCTTGGTCGGGACAGGGTTCGGTGAAAAACTGTTTTTT. The encoded protein is CASSLVGTGFGEKLFF.